This TCR beta chain was sequenced for a study of T cell clonality in common variable immunodeficiency. The study, taken as a whole, reports: Fewer deletions and N-nucleotide insertions were reportedly seen in common variable immunodeficiency TCR beta sequences.

Trimming removed 5 bases at V and 3 bases at J, with 12 bases between. Germline loops: CDR1 LNHDA, CDR2 SQIVND (reference sequence). The CDR3 is made up of 14 amino acids. Replacement immunoglobulin had been given to every CVID subject for at least one year. Each donor provided roughly 5 to 8 ml of heparinized whole blood. On this clone: The antigen is not known. From the germline J gene comes the end of the CDR3, since the read stops 3 residues before it.

Method: immunoSEQ multiplex PCR; TCRdb's copy keeps in-frame clones and lacks some. This sample comprises about 33,000 clones, none seen once only. The sample consisted of peripheral blood mononuclear cells. This sequence was found in a human donor with common variable immunodeficiency. This chain uses TRBV19 with TRBJ2-3; no definite D call. The CDR3 reads CASSPGLGTDTQYF. The sequenced part of the CDR3 DNA is TGTGCCAGTAGTCCTGGTCTCGGGACAGATACG.